Only one count was recorded for the clone carrying this T cell receptor beta chain. The data originate from a study of blood T cell repertoires in COVID-19. On the study more broadly: Sites across the United States, Italy and Spain contributed samples from acute and convalescent COVID-19. In each case, the material was cDNA or gDNA derived from T cells, B-cell-depleted T cells, or PBMCs.

Authors' methods: Estimates of nucleated cell counts were drawn from the amplification of reference gene primers. Some clones are missing from TCRdb's copy, which holds only in-frame ones; the method was immunoSEQ multiplex PCR. The V and J calls and clone size come from that table; D and trimming were worked out from the DNA. The table has fewer than 250,000 clones, approximately 85% seen once. The CDR3 has 16 residues. CDR1 is SNHLY and CDR2 is FYNNEI in the germline V gene. Trimming took 3 bases from V and 10 from J; bases not matched to a gene: 12. The TCR comes from a man aged 35 to 55 with acute or convalescent COVID-19. Sequenced sample: peripheral blood. The chain is built from TRBV2 and TRBJ1-1; 12 nucleotides align to TRBD1. CDR3 in amino acids: CASSDLLRDRGRGAFF. As DNA, the CDR3 is TGTGCCAGCAGTGACCTACTTCGGGACAGGGGGCGCGGAGCTTTCTTT.